The 3 T cell receptor beta chains in this list originate from one sample, sequenced in a study of molecular identifiers for immune sequencing clone quantification. TCRdb reprocessed the PCR reads via MiXCR and lists one record per CDR3 protein. In the table there are about 510,000 distinct CDR3 sequences, roughly 25% of which are singletons. Sequencing was done on a sample of naive CD8+ T cells from blood, with Jurkat cell RNA spiked in. Sample subset: FACS-sorted CD8+CD4-CCR7+CD45RA+ naive T cells. These receptors all come from a human donor in good health. Some libraries in this study had Jurkat cell RNA spiked in.

Details on this clonotype: This may come from a read error, since a much larger clone is one base off. This chain links TRBV7-6 with TRBJ2-5; the D gene could be TRBD1 or TRBD2 (6 bases each). Per germline, CDR1 SGHVS and CDR2 FNYEAQ. The CDR3 totals 14 residues. Here the CDR3 DNA reads TGTGCCAGCAGCCTTGTGGACAGTCGGGAGACCCTGTACTTC. It translates to CASSLVDSRETLYF.

The chain carries TRBV2 and TRBJ1-2; D uncertain. Trimming removed 10 bases at V and 0 bases at J, with 18 bases between. CDR3 length: 15 residues. Germline values: CDR1 SNHLY, CDR2 FYNNEI. As DNA, the CDR3 is TGTGCCACCGCGGAAAGGCAGGCGTCTAACTATGGCTACACCTTC. Translated, it gives CATAERQASNYGYTF.

For this clonotype: An end of the junction does not agree with germline; a read error may underlie this. This chain connects TRBV15 to TRBJ2-5; tentative D call: TRBD1 (8 bases). Per germline, CDR1 LNHNV and CDR2 YYDKDF (reference sequence). The length of the CDR3 is 16 residues. The CDR3, as DNA: TGTGCCACCAGCCGAGAAACGACAGGGGAGGGAGAGACCCAGTACTTC. Amino acid sequence: CATSRETTGEGETQYF.